This T cell receptor beta chain emerged from a study of shared clonotypes between healthy human individuals. Germline-derived CDR1 and CDR2 are LNHDA and SQIVND (reference sequence). Trimming at V came to 3 bases and at J to 5 bases, leaving 3 bases not matched to a gene. The CDR3 length is 14 residues. The data were produced by immunoSEQ multiplex PCR, yet TCRdb's version contains in-frame clones alone and is incomplete. The sample lists roughly 500,000 clones; 81% were seen once. The receptor was derived from a woman between 40 and 55 years old in good health. Some clones in this sample may be carry-over from other donors' samples. The source material was PBMCs. The chain has TRBV19 and TRBJ2-5; 10 bases are shared with TRBD1. The CDR3 nucleotides are TGTGCCAGTAGTATCCCGGGACAGGGGGAGACCCAGTACTTC. Amino acid sequence: CASSIPGQGETQYF.